These 14 T cell receptor beta chains share one sample of origin, sequenced in a study of T cell repertoires in cytomegalovirus infection. Their recognized antigens are unknown. One entry per CDR3 protein, called by TCRdb with MiXCR from the reads. The sample lists around 570,000 distinct CDR3 sequences; 40% were seen once. Sequences were derived from cultured PBMCs, sampled from culture after CMV antigen stimulation. The receptors here all came from a human donor in good health (CMV status not recorded). Some clones in this sample may be carry-over from other donors' samples.

The V call is TRBV4-1, the J call TRBJ2-1; weak D call: TRBD1 (6 bases). CDR1 MGHRA and CDR2 YSYEKL come from the germline V gene. Trimming stripped 1 base from V and 8 bases from J, with 21 bases between. The CDR3 runs to 17 residues. The CDR3 region has the DNA TGCGCCAGCAGCCAAGTTACCTTTGGGTGGACAGTCTATGAGCAGTTCTTC. This sequence encodes CASSQVTFGWTVYEQFF.

The rearrangement uses TRBV2 and TRBJ1-1, with TRBD1 matching over 7 bases. The CDR3 has 13 amino acids. CDR1 and CDR2 (germline): SNHLY, FYNNEI. The junction had 7 bases not matched to a gene; V was cut back by 8 bases and J by 4 bases. DNA for the CDR3: TGTGCCAGCGGCCGACAGGGTGCCACTGAAGCTTTCTTT. Its translation: CASGRQGATEAFF.

V usage is TRBV12-3 or TRBV12-4 and J usage is TRBJ2-7; 10 bases match TRBD2. V lost 3 bases and J lost 5; bases outside the gene matches: 4. The CDR3 sequence is 14 residues long. CDR3 residues: CASSLGLATDEQYF. DNA for the CDR3: TGTGCCAGCAGTTTGGGACTAGCGACGGACGAGCAGTACTTC.

The chain combines TRBV6-1 with TRBJ1-2; the match to TRBD1 covers 8 bases. The germline gives CDR1 MNHNS, CDR2 SASEGT. Trimming at V came to 8 bases and at J to 3 bases, leaving 20 bases not matched to a gene. CDR3 length: 18 residues. For the CDR3, the DNA is TGTGCCAGCGGCCCAAGCCTGGCCAGGGGGCCCTCGGACTATGGCTACACCTTC. Protein sequence: CASGPSLARGPSDYGYTF.

The CDR3 coding sequence is TGTGCCACTAGGGCGGCAGTCGCAGATACGCAGTATTTT. Its translation: CATRAAVADTQYF. This chain joins TRBV28 and TRBJ2-3, with no clear D. The V gene lost 10 bases and the J gene lost 4 bases, with 15 bases spanning the gap. Per the germline V gene, CDR1 is MDHEN and CDR2 is SYDVKM. The length of the CDR3 is 13 residues.

The chain combines TRBV7-2 with TRBJ1-6; 7 nucleotides match TRBD1. V dropped 7 bases and J dropped 0; count of bases not matched to a gene: 9. This CDR3 contains 17 residues. CDR1 is SGHTA and CDR2 is FQGNSA in the germline V gene. The CDR3 is CASKRTGGSSYNSPLHF. In nucleotides, the CDR3 is TGTGCCAGCAAAAGGACAGGAGGAAGCTCCTATAATTCACCCCTCCACTTT.

The V call is TRBV19, the J call TRBJ2-7, with a tentative D call TRBD2 (6 bases). The V gene's germline CDR1 is LNHDA and CDR2 SQIVND (reference sequence). The V and J ends lost 0 bases and 0 bases respectively, with 9 bases between them. The CDR3 consists of 15 residues. CDR3 amino acids: CASSIDGGSSYEQYF. The CDR3 DNA sequence: TGTGCCAGTAGTATAGATGGGGGGTCCTCCTACGAGCAGTACTTC. Full variable domain (missing parts from reference TRBV19 and TRBJ2-7): DGGITQSPKYLFRKEGQNVTLSCEQNLNHDAMYWYRQDPGQGLRLIYYSQIVNDFQKGDIAEGYSVSREKKESFPLTVTSAQKNPTAFYLCASSIDGGSSYEQYFGPGTRLTVT.

This clonotype was detected only a few times. This sequence joins TRBV7-2 and TRBJ2-2; D unresolved. CDR1 and CDR2 (germline): SGHTA, FQGNSA. This CDR3 is built from 12 residues. Trimming shortened V by 7 bases and J by 1 base, and 4 bases separated the two germline ends. In nucleotides, the CDR3 is TGTGCCAGCACCTGGAACACCGGGGAGCTGTTTTTT. Amino acids: CASTWNTGELFF.

This clonotype appeared once. This rearrangement joins TRBV5-1 to TRBJ1-2; TRBD1 matches 8 bases. This CDR3 comprises 14 residues. J was trimmed by 3 bases and V by 0 bases; bases with no gene match: 1. Germline loops: CDR1 SGHRS, CDR2 YFSETQ. CDR3 residues: CASSLETGDYGYTF. The CDR3, as DNA: TGCGCCAGCAGCTTGGAGACAGGGGACTATGGCTACACCTTC.

This clonotype showed up just a few times. The rearrangement links TRBV7-2 to TRBJ2-7; the D is unclear. The CDR3 spans 15 residues. Trimming removed 6 bases from V and 0 bases from J, with 15 bases in between. Looked up from germline, CDR1 is SGHTA and CDR2 is FQGNSA. In DNA, the CDR3 is TGTGCCAGCAGGAAGACGGGTTCCAGCTCCTACGAGCAGTACTTC. Amino acids: CASRKTGSSSYEQYF. The entire variable domain, with the rest obtained from reference TRBV7-2 and TRBJ2-7, is as follows: GAGVSQSPSNKVTEKGKDVELRCDPISGHTALYWYRQSLGQGLEFLIYFQGNSAPDKSGLPSDRFSAERTGGSVSTLTIQRTQQEDSAVYLCASRKTGSSSYEQYFGPGTRLTVT.

The chain employs TRBV6-8 and TRBJ1-1, with TRBD1 matching over 8 bases. Germline values: CDR1 MNHGY, CDR2 SAAAGT. Trimming at V came to 7 bases and at J to 1 base, leaving 5 bases not matched to a gene. The CDR3 totals 14 residues. CDR3 nucleotides: TGTGCCAGCAAGAGACAGGGGTCGAACACTGAAGCTTTCTTT. It translates to CASKRQGSNTEAFF.

The sample holds a few counts of this clonotype. V and J are TRBV2 and TRBJ2-7; D possibly corresponds to TRBD2 (6 bases). V lost 1 base, J lost 3 bases, and 10 bases lay in between. The CDR3 extends over 14 amino acids. From germline, CDR1 is SNHLY and CDR2 FYNNEI. CDR3 in DNA: TGTGCCAGCAGTGAAGGGGACTCCTACTACGAGCAGTACTTC. Amino acid sequence: CASSEGDSYYEQYF.

This clonotype was found many times. The chain is built from TRBV12-5 and TRBJ1-5; TRBD1 might be the D (5 bases). The germline CDR1 and CDR2 sequences are LGHNT and FRNRAP. This CDR3 region has 13 residues. Trimming stripped 3 bases from V and 5 bases from J, with 8 bases between. CDR3 sequence reads: CASGFGTYQPQHF. For the CDR3, the DNA is TGTGCTAGTGGTTTCGGGACGTATCAGCCCCAGCATTTT.

This clonotype occurred a few times. The chain has TRBV12-3 or TRBV12-4 and TRBJ1-5; D is undetermined. V lost 0 bases and J lost 9, with 12 bases in between. The CDR3 sequence is 14 residues long. Here the CDR3 reads CASSLALNGGPQHF. DNA for the CDR3: TGTGCCAGCAGTTTAGCGCTAAATGGTGGGCCCCAGCATTTT.